This TCR beta chain originates from a study of T cell responses to AZD1222 COVID-19 vaccine. General study findings and limits: The reported proportion of spike-specific TCRs targeting unmutated variant regions was nearly half. A mostly white British donor set with more females was recruited, and clonal diversity was possibly underestimated.

On this clone itself: The antigen is undetermined.

Assay used: immunoSEQ multiplex PCR; TCRdb lists only in-frame clones, some missing. This table has tens of thousands of clones, just over 85% appearing once. The V segment lost 5 bases and the J segment 4 bases; nucleotides outside the gene matches: 9. CDR3 length: 16 residues. Germline lookup yields CDR1 LNHDA and CDR2 SQIVND (reference sequence). The chain links TRBV19 to TRBJ2-1, with TRBD1 matching 9 bases. Sequencing used peripheral blood, obtained 28 days after the second AZD1222 dose. This clonotype was obtained from an adult who received the AZD1222 COVID-19 vaccine. CDR3 in amino acids: CASSGIGQGTYNEQFF. CDR3 DNA sequence: TGTGCCAGTAGTGGTATTGGACAGGGGACTTACAATGAGCAGTTCTTC.